These 22 T cell receptor beta chains share one sample of origin, sequenced in a study of control samples from healthy donors and cancer patients. The repertoire was sequenced with immunoSEQ multiplex PCR; TCRdb's copy has only in-frame clones and lacks some. Here the sample spans 80,000 or so clones, about nine tenths being singletons. The sample comprised blood. The receptors derive from a middle-aged man in good health.

The chain is built from TRBV6-2 or TRBV6-3 and TRBJ2-1; TRBD2 matches at 11 bases. The J segment lost 10 bases and the V segment lost 5 bases, leaving 13 bases of the junction unmatched. Germline assignment: CDR1 MNHEY and CDR2 SVGEGT. There are 16 residues in the CDR3. The CDR3 sequence: CASSQALSGGAGEQFF. DNA for the CDR3: TGTGCCAGCAGTCAGGCCCTTAGCGGGGGGGCAGGGGAGCAGTTCTTC.

This rearrangement joins TRBV6-5 to TRBJ2-3; D call uncertain. The CDR3 covers 12 residues. V was trimmed by 8 bases and J by 7 bases, leaving 13 bases between them. Germline-derived CDR1 and CDR2 are MNHEY and SVGAGI. This CDR3 reads CASDTQLHTQYF. In DNA, the CDR3 is TGTGCCAGCGACACTCAGCTGCATACGCAGTATTTT.

The chain combines TRBV12-3 or TRBV12-4 with TRBJ2-6; D is perhaps TRBD1 (5 bases). V was clipped by 7 bases and J by 1 base, with 5 bases between them. The CDR3 is 13 residues long. CDR3 loop: CASTGSGANVLTF. The CDR3 DNA follows: TGTGCCAGCACAGGGTCTGGGGCCAACGTCCTGACTTTC.

This clone was detected once. This chain connects TRBV29-1 to TRBJ2-4; TRBD1 or TRBD2 may be the D gene (6 bases each). This CDR3 has 14 residues. Trimming took off 2 bases at V and 6 bases at J, with 14 bases between the two ends. Germline V gene sequence: CDR1 SQVTM, CDR2 ANQGSEA. The CDR3 is CSVEKGGQGNIQYF. Here the CDR3 DNA reads TGCAGCGTTGAAAAGGGGGGCCAGGGAAACATTCAGTACTTC.

V gene TRBV14 combines with J gene TRBJ2-7; possibly TRBD2 for D (5 bases). The V end lost 3 bases, the J end lost 5 bases, and 20 bases lay between the germline ends. Germline-derived CDR1 and CDR2 are SGHDN and FVKESK. The CDR3 is 16 amino acids. The CDR3 spells CASSHRIPRDLNEQYF. In DNA, the CDR3 is TGTGCCAGCAGCCATCGGATCCCCCGGGATCTTAACGAGCAGTACTTC.

V gene TRBV24-1 combines with J gene TRBJ1-2; D is perhaps TRBD1 (5 bases). V was shortened by 4 bases and J by 2 bases, with 10 bases between the two germline ends. CDR1 is KGHDR and CDR2 is SFDVKD in the germline V gene. This CDR3 has 14 amino acids. CDR3 loop: CATSDPGTNYGYTF. The CDR3 DNA reads TGTGCCACCAGTGACCCCGGGACGAACTATGGCTACACCTTC.

The V call is TRBV5-1, the J call TRBJ2-1, with TRBD2 identical over 8 bases. Germline V gene sequence: CDR1 SGHRS, CDR2 YFSETQ. CDR3 length: 15 amino acids. V dropped 5 bases and J dropped 4; count of bases not matched to a gene: 8. The CDR3 protein is CASRQTSGPYNEQFF. CDR3 DNA sequence: TGCGCCAGCAGGCAAACTAGCGGACCATACAATGAGCAGTTCTTC.

As concerns this clone: Distinct nucleotide sequences in the sample also encode this CDR3. V usage is TRBV2 and J usage is TRBJ1-5; tentative D call: TRBD1 (5 bases). Deletions cut 0 bases from V and 2 bases from J, with 8 bases between. The CDR3 is 15 residues long. Per germline, CDR1 SNHLY and CDR2 FYNNEI. Written as DNA, the CDR3 is TGTGCCAGCAGTGAAGCCGGGGGGGGCAATCAGCCCCAGCATTTT. The encoded protein is CASSEAGGGNQPQHF.

CDR3 coding DNA: TGTGCCAGCACCCGTCTCGGTGGGGCGGACACTGAAGCTTTCTTT. This translates into CASTRLGGADTEAFF. V is TRBV6-6 and J is TRBJ1-1; perhaps TRBD1 as D (5 bases). The CDR3 is made up of 15 amino acids. V lost 7 bases to trimming and J lost 3 bases, with 18 bases between them. Germline lookup yields CDR1 MNHNY and CDR2 SVGAGI (reference sequence).

DNA of the CDR3: TGCGCCAGCAGCCCTCTACAGTATCAGCCCCAGCATTTT. This translates into CASSPLQYQPQHF. The chain links TRBV4-1 to TRBJ1-5; D not certain. V dropped 4 bases and J dropped 5 bases, with 9 bases sitting between them. The CDR3 is 13 residues long. CDR1 and CDR2 (germline): MGHRA, YSYEKL.

CDR3: CASSQETGTDPYEQYF. DNA of the CDR3: TGTGCCAGCAGCCAGGAAACTGGGACAGACCCCTACGAGCAGTACTTC. This chain connects TRBV5-5 to TRBJ2-7, with 7 bases fitting TRBD1. CDR1 SGHKS and CDR2 YYEKEE come from the germline V gene (reference sequence). The V gene end was trimmed by 4 bases and the J gene end by 2 bases; junction bases not matched to a gene: 12. CDR3 length equals 16 residues.

In DNA, the CDR3 is TGTGCCAGCTCACCAGAGGGAACAGGAAACACCATATATTTT. Amino acids: CASSPEGTGNTIYF. The chain is built from TRBV18 and TRBJ1-3; D is uncertain. The V and J ends lost 2 bases and 4 bases respectively, with 9 bases between them. This CDR3 has 14 residues. Germline V gene sequence: CDR1 KGHSH, CDR2 LQKENI.

This clone was detected only once. This rearrangement joins TRBV12-3 or TRBV12-4 to TRBJ2-7; no definite D call. The CDR3 is 11 amino acids. V was shortened by 5 bases and J by 1 base, with 3 bases between the two germline ends. For the CDR3, the DNA is TGTGCCAGCAGTGGGTCCTACGAGCAGTACTTC. Protein: CASSGSYEQYF.

This chain connects TRBV2 to TRBJ1-1; no clear D gene. The ends were cut back, 4 bases at V and 5 bases at J, with 5 bases in the middle. Germline CDR1 and CDR2: SNHLY and FYNNEI. This CDR3 is built from 11 residues. CDR3 residues: CASSGGTEAFF. The CDR3 nucleotides are TGTGCCAGCAGTGGTGGAACTGAAGCTTTCTTT.

The V call is TRBV19, the J call TRBJ1-1, with TRBD1 matching over 10 bases. After removal of 4 bases from V and 10 bases from J, the junction contained 9 bases not matched to a gene. The germline gives CDR1 LNHDA, CDR2 SQIVND (reference sequence). The CDR3 runs to 14 residues. CDR3 in DNA: TGTGCCAGTAGTAAGTCCGACAGGGGGCATGGAGCTTTCTTT. Amino acids: CASSKSDRGHGAFF.

The rearrangement joins TRBV24-1 to TRBJ1-1; no clear D gene. Germline V gene lookup returns CDR1 KGHDR and CDR2 SFDVKD. Trimming removed 7 bases from V and 2 bases from J, with 7 bases in between. The CDR3 consists of 12 residues. The CDR3 bases are TGTGCCACCAGCGACTTTAACACTGAAGCTTTCTTT. Translated: CATSDFNTEAFF.

This clone was seen a single time. The chain is built from TRBV11-2 and TRBJ1-1; no firm D call. There are 12 residues in the CDR3. Trimming pared 0 bases from V and 4 bases from J, leaving 3 bases between. From germline, CDR1 is SGHAT and CDR2 FQNNGV. The chain's CDR3 is CASSLESTEAFF. CDR3 bases: TGTGCCAGCAGCTTAGAGAGCACTGAAGCTTTCTTT.

This clone was counted between two and nine times. V gene TRBV10-3 combines with J gene TRBJ2-3; TRBD2 is a possible D gene (6 bases). This CDR3 contains 15 residues. V was pared by 3 bases and J by 3 bases, with 13 bases between. Looked up from germline, CDR1 is ENHRY and CDR2 is SYGVKD. CDR3 loop: CAISDGGVGTDTQYF. DNA for the CDR3: TGTGCCATCAGTGACGGGGGAGTTGGGACAGATACGCAGTATTTT.

The rearrangement links TRBV2 to TRBJ1-2; D gene ambiguous. Germline loops: CDR1 SNHLY, CDR2 FYNNEI. V was cut by 5 bases and J by 4 bases, with 11 bases left in between. The length of the CDR3 is 13 residues. The CDR3 sequence is CASSTELPYGYTF. The CDR3 DNA is TGTGCCAGCAGTACCGAGCTCCCCTATGGCTACACCTTC.

CDR3 protein: CASRQGRNSPLHF. The CDR3 DNA reads TGTGCCAGTAGGCAGGGACGGAATTCACCCCTCCACTTT. The chain uses TRBV19 and TRBJ1-6, with D possibly matching TRBD1 (5 bases). The CDR3 is 13 amino acids. CDR1 is LNHDA and CDR2 is SQIVND in the germline V gene (reference sequence). Trimming took off 6 bases at V and 7 bases at J, with 10 bases between the two ends.

This sequence joins TRBV25-1 and TRBJ2-2; D gene uncertain. V lost 3 bases to trimming and J lost 5 bases, with 7 bases between them. In germline, CDR1 is MGHDK, CDR2 SYGVNS. The CDR3 has 13 amino acids. The CDR3 nucleotides read TGTGCCAGCAGTGACCTCAGTACCGGGGAGCTGTTTTTT. It codes for CASSDLSTGELFF.

This rearrangement joins TRBV28 to TRBJ1-4; D remains unclear. Germline V gene data show CDR1 as MDHEN and CDR2 as SYDVKM. V was shortened by 5 bases and J by 7 bases, with 11 bases between the two germline ends. This CDR3 comprises 13 residues. The CDR3 DNA reads as TGTGCCAGCAGTCGTCTGTTGGGTGAAAAACTGTTTTTT. The encoded protein is CASSRLLGEKLFF.